This T cell receptor (beta chain) is drawn from a study of Graves' ophthalmopathy and Graves' hyperthyroidism listed by TCRdb under 2018. General notes on the study: Peripheral blood was collected at initial diagnosis, prior to any treatment. The study used signatures of the TCR beta repertoire to tell Graves' ophthalmopathy apart from Graves' hyperthyroidism and to predict which patients would progress to ophthalmopathy. In total, around 140 blood samples were TCR-sequenced: 40 to 45 ophthalmopathy, under 85 hyperthyroidism and around 17 hyperthyroidism-to-ophthalmopathy patients. To explore V-J signatures distinguishing ophthalmopathy from hyperthyroidism, a discovery set of 100 or so patients (more than 40 ophthalmopathy, roughly 60 stable hyperthyroidism) was enrolled. An independent validation cohort was composed of 18 hyperthyroidism patients and around 16 patients who later progressed from hyperthyroidism to ophthalmopathy. T-cell repertoires of thyroid tissue and blood were compared in more than 5 hyperthyroidism patients. After sampling, hyperthyroidism patients received methimazole starting at 30 mg daily, and ophthalmopathy patients received high-dose intravenous methylprednisolone. The 100 discovery patients were divided at random into training and test sets in a 7:3 ratio.

For repertoire sequencing, the TCR beta CDR3 regions were amplified from RNA transcripts. The first round was an RT-PCR using HTBI primers with the Qiagen OneStep RT-PCR kit, and this first round was followed by a second-round multiplex PCR, then size selection and purification. Libraries were sequenced paired-end with 100 bp reads on an Illumina HiSeq2000. As for the original processing: SOAPnuke was used for read processing, and reads with adapters, uncalled bases, a mean Phred below 15, or no exact constant-primer or identifier match were discarded. COPE v1.2.5 was used to merge high-quality paired reads. Clonotypes were defined as unique nucleotide sequences and were aligned to IMGT TRB V, D and J references using MiTCR v1.1. The analysis was limited to V-J combinations with a frequency above 0.0001, which together covered roughly 99% of the repertoires. For each V-J combination, a TCR clonal expansion and chaos score was defined as the ratio of F50 clonal expansion to chaos observed in the TCRdist matrix. Welch's t-statistics and random forest were used to reduce features to some 13 V-J combinations, which were fed into a naive Bayes classifier. The Morisita-Horn index was used to measure how similar the thyroid and blood repertoires were. TCRdb trimmed the raw reads at Q25, called clones with MiXCR and kept productive beta chains. For every CDR3 protein sequence, its rows merge into one entry that carries the most common genes and DNA. The V and J calls shown here were made by TCRdb, not taken from the authors' results. The sample data list 300,000 to 500,000 distinct CDR3 sequences, and over 15% of these were observed just once. The ten largest clones represent approximately 7% of the sample.

The CDR3 sequence holds 13 residues, the cysteine and phenylalanine included. Just the 39-base CDR3 DNA is kept, in frame starting at base 1. From a lookup of the germline V gene, CDR1 and CDR2 are SGHRS and YFSETQ. V is cut by 5 bases and J by 5 bases, and the space between the germline ends is 14 bases. Comments on this clonotype: No cognate antigen has been identified for it. Within one base of it there is no much larger clone, and no base qualities were kept.

On the study overall, not on this receptor specifically: In validation, the model predicted ophthalmopathy progression with nearly 71% sensitivity and 72.22% specificity; some twelve predicted patients were CT-confirmed with GO in a median of 6.5 months. Most expanded thyroid clonotypes with a frequency above 0.001 also appeared in blood, which suggests that blood repertoires may reflect the immune response in the thyroid. Sample size was not predetermined statistically, and investigators were not blinded to group allocation. Ophthalmopathy was separated from stable hyperthyroidism by the 13-signature model with more than 85% sensitivity and 81.08% specificity in cross-validation and with 80%/75% in the test set.

A patient counted as having stable hyperthyroidism if there was no progression to ophthalmopathy within 18 months of follow-up. Patients with hyperthyroidism were aged 18 to 65 years, had been newly diagnosed, and had a disease duration of less than 2 months. Patients with other autoimmune diseases, uncontrolled infections, pregnancy or lactation were excluded from the study. Diagnosis was based on clinical symptoms, serum thyroxine, TRAb, thyroid ultrasound and orbital computed tomography. Using Ficoll-Paque density gradient centrifugation, PBMCs were isolated from about 9.4 ml of fresh peripheral blood. Total RNA was extracted using Trizol reagent, and RNA quality was checked on an Agilent 2100 Bioanalyzer.

The clonotype was recovered from a woman younger than 30 with stable Graves' hyperthyroidism. Donor details come from another sample of the same person, matched by shared clones. Material for sequencing was peripheral blood. The V and J genes are TRBV5-1 and TRBJ2-7; the D gene is not confidently resolved. Here the CDR3 is given as CASSEGPRDEQYF. The nucleotide sequence is given as TGCGCCAGCAGTGAAGGGCCAAGGGACGAGCAGTACTTC.